The 10 T cell receptor beta chains below come from one sample, sequenced in a study of cytomegalovirus exposure and HLA in healthy donors. This PCR relied on a set of 60 Vbeta primers and 13 Jbeta primers. Sequencing was performed with immunoSEQ multiplex PCR; in TCRdb, only in-frame clones are kept and a portion is missing. The sample includes over 200,000 clones, just over 75% of them seen just once. Input material: PBMCs. These receptors were collected from a woman aged 55-69 years in good health and CMV-seropositive.

J is TRBJ2-3 and V is TRBV5-1; D might be TRBD2 (5 bases). This CDR3 contains 16 residues. Germline V CDR1 and CDR2: SGHRS, YFSETQ. V was trimmed by 4 bases and J by 6 bases, leaving 21 bases between them. The CDR3 region is CASSAGGIGSRDTQYF. For the CDR3, the DNA is TGCGCCAGCAGCGCTGGAGGTATCGGGTCTCGGGATACGCAGTATTTT.

The chain carries TRBV6-1 and TRBJ2-3, with a possible D match to TRBD2 (6 bases). The CDR3 has 14 residues. Trimming took 4 bases from V and 4 from J, leaving 12 bases between them. The germline CDR1 and CDR2 sequences are MNHNS and SASEGT. CDR3 DNA: TGTGCCAGCAGTGTCGTGGGAGGCGCAGATACGCAGTATTTT. This translates into CASSVVGGADTQYF.

The chain links TRBV29-1 to TRBJ2-2; TRBD2 is a possible D gene (5 bases). Germline CDR1 reads SQVTM; CDR2 reads ANQGSEA. V was shortened by 0 bases and J by 7 bases, with 12 bases between the two germline ends. This CDR3 has 14 residues. This CDR3 reads CSVEDVRRDGELFF. For the CDR3, the DNA is TGCAGCGTTGAAGACGTGCGCCGGGACGGGGAGCTGTTTTTT.

This clone showed up just once. This chain links TRBV7-3 with TRBJ2-1; TRBD1 might be the D (5 bases). The CDR3 is made up of 15 amino acids. The germline V and J ends were trimmed by 2 bases and 1 base, with 9 bases remaining between them. Germline loops: CDR1 SGHTA, CDR2 FQGTGA. The CDR3 loop is CASSLVGPSYNEQFF. The CDR3 nucleotides are TGTGCCAGCAGCTTAGTGGGGCCGTCCTACAATGAGCAGTTCTTC.

The count of this clone is one. V and J are TRBV19 and TRBJ1-5; D gene ambiguous. CDR3 length: 13 residues. Germline V lookup: CDR1 LNHDA, CDR2 SQIVND (reference sequence). Trimming took 1 base from V and 6 from J, leaving 7 bases between them. The CDR3 loop reads CASSIGERQPQHF. The CDR3 coding sequence is TGTGCCAGTAGTATAGGGGAGCGTCAGCCCCAGCATTTT.

The DNA for the CDR3 is TGTGCCAGCAGGAGCGGGGGGCACTCCTACGAGCAGTACTTC. Translating gives CASRSGGHSYEQYF. This sequence joins TRBV2 and TRBJ2-7; 9 positions match TRBD2. The length of the CDR3 is 14 residues. V was clipped by 6 bases and J by 0 bases; unmatched bases: 3. CDR1 and CDR2 (germline): SNHLY, FYNNEI.

The chain combines TRBV7-8 with TRBJ2-3; TRBD2 is a possible D gene (5 bases). Germline V gene sequence: CDR1 SGHVS, CDR2 FQNEAQ. CDR3 length equals 12 residues. Trimming took off 5 bases at V and 8 bases at J, with 11 bases between the two ends. The DNA of the CDR3 is TGTGCCAGCAGCCCCTATGGAGGTACGCAGTATTTT. Translation: CASSPYGGTQYF.

Only one count was recorded for this clone. This chain connects TRBV11-2 to TRBJ2-5; 8 bases agree with TRBD2. CDR1 is SGHAT, CDR2 FQNNGV, per germline. V was pared by 5 bases and J by 5 bases, with 10 bases of the junction left unmatched. The CDR3 has 15 residues. The CDR3: CASSRPGLARETQYF. The CDR3 nucleotides are TGTGCCAGCAGCCGCCCCGGACTAGCCAGGGAGACCCAGTACTTC.

The chain has TRBV2 and TRBJ1-2; 9 bases match TRBD1. Per germline, CDR1 SNHLY and CDR2 FYNNEI. V was clipped by 6 bases and J by 6 bases; unmatched bases: 5. The CDR3 spans 13 residues. The CDR3 DNA sequence: TGTGCCAGCAGGGGGACAGGGAGGGATGGCTACACCTTC. Translated, it gives CASRGTGRDGYTF.

The chain joins TRBV30 to TRBJ2-3; D gene unclear. Trimming stripped 3 bases from V and 0 bases from J, with 7 bases between. CDR3 length: 13 residues. From germline, CDR1 is GTSNPN and CDR2 SVGIG (reference sequence). The CDR3 loop reads CAWRQQSTDTQYF. CDR3 bases: TGTGCCTGGAGACAACAAAGCACAGATACGCAGTATTTT.